These 19 T cell receptor beta chains share one sample of origin, sequenced in a study of OX40 agonist ivuxolimab in advanced cancers. Here immunoSEQ multiplex PCR was the method, and the copy in TCRdb shows in-frame clones only, minus some. The sample contains 53,000 or so clones, nearly 80% of which appear only once. The specimen comprised CD4+ or CD8+ T cells sorted from blood, sampled in a trial of the OX40 agonist ivuxolimab. The source of these receptors is an adult with an advanced solid tumor such as melanoma, head and neck, liver or kidney cancer.

The rearrangement joins TRBV5-6 to TRBJ2-5, with TRBD2 matching 12 bases. V was pared by 1 base and J by 2 bases, with 3 bases of the junction left unmatched. This CDR3 region has 16 residues. In germline, CDR1 is SGHDT, CDR2 YYEEEE. The CDR3 nucleotides read TGTGCCAGCAGCTTGAGAACTAGCGGGGGGCAAGAGACCCAGTACTTC. Protein product: CASSLRTSGGQETQYF. The full variable domain, with the rest looked up from reference TRBV5-6 and TRBJ2-5, is DAGVTQSPTHLIKTRGQQVTLRCSPKSGHDTVSWYQQALGQGPQFIFQYYEEEERQRGNFPDRFSGHQFPNYSSELNVNALLLGDSALYLCASSLRTSGGQETQYFGPGTRLLVL.

CDR3 in DNA: TGTGCCAGCAGCTTATGGCGGGACAGATCGCTCGAGCAGTACTTC. Its translation: CASSLWRDRSLEQYF. The chain joins TRBV11-2 to TRBJ2-7, with a tentative D call TRBD1 (7 bases). Germline V gives CDR1 SGHAT, CDR2 FQNNGV. This CDR3 region has 15 residues. Between the trimmed V and J ends, which lost 2 bases and 6 bases, there was a span of 17 bases. Supplemented by reference TRBV11-2 and TRBJ2-7, the full variable domain reads EAGVAQSPRYKIIEKRQSVAFWCNPISGHATLYWYQQILGQGPKLLIQFQNNGVVDDSQLPKDRFSAERLKGVDSTLKIQPAKLEDSAVYLCASSLWRDRSLEQYFGPGTRLTVT.

V gene TRBV2 combines with J gene TRBJ2-2; D remains unclear. With 8 bases removed from V and 0 bases from J, the gap between germline ends came to 10 bases. Germline lookup yields CDR1 SNHLY and CDR2 FYNNEI. The CDR3 totals 14 residues. The CDR3 nucleotides are TGTGCCAGCTCCGAGCGAACGAACACCGGGGAGCTGTTTTTT. Its translation is CASSERTNTGELFF. The full variable domain, completed using reference TRBV2 and TRBJ2-2, is EPEVTQTPSHQVTQMGQEVILRCVPISNHLYFYWYRQILGQKVEFLVSFYNNEISEKSEIFDDQFSVERPDGSNFTLKIRSTKLEDSAMYFCASSERTNTGELFFGEGSRLTVL.

This chain uses TRBV19 with TRBJ2-5, with D possibly being TRBD1 or TRBD2 (5 bases each). Trimming shortened V by 3 bases and J by 2 bases, and 13 bases separated the two germline ends. Germline loops: CDR1 LNHDA, CDR2 SQIVND (reference sequence). The CDR3 is 15 amino acids. The CDR3 is CASSIRDGGQETQYF. The CDR3 nucleotides read TGTGCCAGTAGTATCCGTGATGGGGGACAAGAGACCCAGTACTTC. Full variable domain (remainder filled in from reference TRBV19 and TRBJ2-5): DGGITQSPKYLFRKEGQNVTLSCEQNLNHDAMYWYRQDPGQGLRLIYYSQIVNDFQKGDIAEGYSVSREKKESFPLTVTSAQKNPTAFYLCASSIRDGGQETQYFGPGTRLLVL.

This clone was counted a few times. This rearrangement joins TRBV2 to TRBJ2-7; 8 positions match TRBD2. Germline CDR1 is SNHLY and CDR2 is FYNNEI. V lost 3 bases, J lost 6 bases, and 7 bases stayed unmatched. The CDR3 spans 14 residues. The CDR3 region is CASSDNGRAPEQYF. Here the CDR3 DNA reads TGTGCCAGCAGTGATAACGGGAGGGCCCCCGAGCAGTACTTC. The full variable domain, its missing parts supplied by reference TRBV2 and TRBJ2-7, is EPEVTQTPSHQVTQMGQEVILRCVPISNHLYFYWYRQILGQKVEFLVSFYNNEISEKSEIFDDQFSVERPDGSNFTLKIRSTKLEDSAMYFCASSDNGRAPEQYFGPGTRLTVT.

This clone was detected a few times. This chain connects TRBV27 to TRBJ1-2; TRBD1 matches 7 bases. Germline CDR1 is MNHEY and CDR2 is SMNVEV (reference sequence). Trimming took 5 bases from V and 4 from J; bases not matched to a gene: 4. There are 13 residues in the CDR3. The CDR3 DNA is TGTGCCAGCAGTCCCCGACAGGGCTATGGCTACACCTTC. Its translation: CASSPRQGYGYTF.

V gene TRBV4-1 combines with J gene TRBJ2-7; the D gene is possibly TRBD1 (6 bases). The CDR3 loop spans 15 amino acids. CDR1 is MGHRA and CDR2 is YSYEKL in the germline V gene. V was trimmed by 1 base and J by 7 bases, leaving 17 bases between them. The CDR3 region is CASSQAQGQLKEQYF. The CDR3 DNA is TGCGCCAGCAGCCAAGCTCAAGGACAGCTTAAAGAGCAGTACTTC.

This clone was counted a single time. The chain links TRBV5-4 to TRBJ2-1; 7 bases agree with TRBD2. This CDR3 region has 14 residues. Germline CDR1 and CDR2: SGHNT and YYREEE (reference sequence). V dropped 4 bases and J dropped 6; count of bases not matched to a gene: 7. The CDR3 bases are TGTGCCAGCAGCCCGAGCGGGACTACCAATGAGCAGTTCTTC. Its translation is CASSPSGTTNEQFF.

The rearrangement links TRBV29-1 to TRBJ2-5, with D perhaps assigned TRBD1 or TRBD2 (5 bases each). The CDR3 consists of 14 residues. Per germline, CDR1 SQVTM and CDR2 ANQGSEA. The V gene lost 7 bases and the J gene lost 5 bases, with 20 bases spanning the gap. The CDR3 protein is CSESGPSIGETQYF. Written as DNA, the CDR3 is TGCAGCGAGTCGGGACCCTCGATCGGGGAGACCCAGTACTTC.

The genes are TRBV28 and TRBJ1-5; no clear D. This CDR3 has 14 amino acids. V lost 3 bases to trimming and J lost 3 bases, with 9 bases between them. Germline V lookup: CDR1 MDHEN, CDR2 SYDVKM. CDR3 sequence reads: CASSLGGDNQPQHF. The CDR3 nucleotides are TGTGCCAGCAGTTTGGGCGGAGACAATCAGCCCCAGCATTTT.

The chain uses TRBV28 and TRBJ2-5; perhaps TRBD1 as D (9 bases). V shed 5 bases and J shed 8 bases, with 30 bases lying between them. From germline, CDR1 is MDHEN and CDR2 SYDVKM. This CDR3 is 18 amino acids long. The CDR3 nucleotides are TGTGCCAGCAGTCCCGGGACAGGGTCTTTAGCGGGGTCGCGCACCCAGTACTTC. It yields the protein CASSPGTGSLAGSRTQYF.

CDR3 sequence reads: CASSDADTQYF. DNA of the CDR3: TGCGCCAGCAGTGACGCAGATACGCAGTATTTT. The chain is built from TRBV10-2 and TRBJ2-3, with D unresolved. The V end was cut by 3 bases, the J end by 4 bases, with 2 bases between. Per the germline V gene, CDR1 is WSHSY and CDR2 is SAAADI. The CDR3 spans 11 residues.

This rearrangement joins TRBV6-5 to TRBJ1-6; D gene ambiguous. Germline CDR1 MNHEY, CDR2 SVGAGI. This CDR3 is 14 amino acids long. The V end lost 6 bases, the J end lost 8 bases, and 14 bases lay between the germline ends. Here the CDR3 reads CASREVRNHSPLHF. Here the CDR3 DNA reads TGTGCCAGCAGAGAAGTACGGAATCATTCACCCCTCCACTTT.

A few counts support this clone. The chain has TRBV5-1 and TRBJ1-6; possibly TRBD1 for D (5 bases). The length of the CDR3 is 17 residues. Germline V gene sequence: CDR1 SGHRS, CDR2 YFSETQ. V lost 0 bases to trimming and J lost 7 bases, with 17 bases between them. CDR3 DNA: TGCGCCAGCAGCTTGGGACACCGAGACAGCAAGAATTCACCCCTCCACTTT. Residues: CASSLGHRDSKNSPLHF.

The CDR3 DNA reads as TGTGCCAGCAGTCACGGGACAGTTTATAATTCACCCCTCCACTTT. As protein: CASSHGTVYNSPLHF. The chain employs TRBV5-6 and TRBJ1-6; 7 bases line up with TRBD1. This CDR3 is 15 amino acids long. J was trimmed by 4 bases and V by 5 bases; bases with no gene match: 6. Germline CDR1 SGHDT, CDR2 YYEEEE.

The chain uses TRBV27 and TRBJ1-5, with D unresolved. Looked up from germline, CDR1 is MNHEY and CDR2 is SMNVEV (reference sequence). V dropped 5 bases and J dropped 0 bases, with 8 bases sitting between them. The CDR3 totals 14 residues. The CDR3 here is CASSQTYSNQPQHF. In nucleotides, the CDR3 is TGTGCCAGCAGTCAAACTTATAGCAATCAGCCCCAGCATTTT.

This clone was seen once. The chain has TRBV7-2 and TRBJ2-1, with 12 bases lining up with TRBD2. From germline, CDR1 is SGHTA and CDR2 FQGNSA. Trimming removed 4 bases from V and 10 bases from J; junction bases left unmatched: 8. The length of the CDR3 is 15 residues. This CDR3 reads CASSSTLGLAGEQFF. DNA of the CDR3: TGTGCCAGCAGCTCAACCCTTGGACTAGCGGGGGAGCAGTTCTTC.

V usage is TRBV27 and J usage is TRBJ1-6; no firm D call. The CDR3 totals 17 residues. From germline, CDR1 is MNHEY and CDR2 SMNVEV (reference sequence). Deletions cut 3 bases from V and 0 bases from J, with 12 bases between. The chain's CDR3 is CASSFYLDSSYNSPLHF. The CDR3 DNA reads as TGTGCCAGCAGTTTTTATCTGGATAGCTCCTATAATTCACCCCTCCACTTT.

The chain uses TRBV5-6 and TRBJ1-4; D is undetermined. CDR1 is SGHDT and CDR2 is YYEEEE in the germline V gene. Trimming cost V 0 bases and J 12 bases, with 15 bases left between them. CDR3 length: 14 residues. CDR3 coding DNA: TGTGCCAGCAGCTTGGGAGGCGGCCCTCAGGAACTGTTTTTT. Translation gives CASSLGGGPQELFF.